This T cell receptor beta chain appears in the sequencing data of a study of cytomegalovirus exposure and HLA in healthy donors. Findings and limits, study-wide: Confirmation in vitro established that three CMV-associated chains were specific for CMV antigens.

With regard to this clone: What it binds is not known.

PCR used 60 Vbeta primers and 13 Jbeta primers. Libraries were prepared by immunoSEQ multiplex PCR; TCRdb keeps only in-frame clonotypes and omits some of them. The sample records 160,000 or so clones, around 90% being singletons. Per germline, CDR1 MGHRA and CDR2 YSYEKL. This CDR3 region has 16 residues. The specimen was PBMCs. This chain joins TRBV4-1 and TRBJ2-5; D is uncertain. The J call is doubtful: the DNA matches TRBJ2-7 better. This TCR derives from a young woman in good health and CMV-seronegative. CDR3 sequence: CASSQGFANPSYEQYF. DNA for the CDR3: TGCGCCAGCAGCCAAGGTTTTGCTAACCCATCCTACGAGCAGTACTTC.